This passage covers 2 T cell receptor beta chains from one sample sequenced in a study of T cell responses to AZD1222 COVID-19 vaccine. The protocol was immunoSEQ multiplex PCR, while the TCRdb copy is restricted to in-frame clones and leaves out a portion. This table has 90,000 to 150,000 clones, about nine tenths appearing once. Specimen: peripheral blood, collected 28 days after the second AZD1222 dose. The origin of the receptors is an adult who received the AZD1222 COVID-19 vaccine.

This clone was picked up a small number of times. The chain uses TRBV7-9 and TRBJ1-6; D unclear. Germline V gene lookup returns CDR1 SEHNR and CDR2 FQNEAQ (reference sequence). There are 15 residues in the CDR3. Trimming left V 2 bases short and J 8 bases short, with 13 bases between. In DNA, the CDR3 is TGTGCCAGCAGCTTATTGCCCCCCGGGGATTCACCCCTCCACTTT. Its translation is CASSLLPPGDSPLHF.

The chain employs TRBV11-1 and TRBJ1-1, with D possibly TRBD1 on 5 matching bases. CDR3 size: 13 residues. Deletions cut 6 bases from V and 6 bases from J, with 14 bases between. Germline CDR1 is SGHAT and CDR2 is FQDESV (reference sequence). The CDR3 protein is CASRGDGGSEAFF. The CDR3 DNA follows: TGTGCCAGCAGAGGGGACGGCGGCTCTGAAGCTTTCTTT.